Below are 10 T cell receptor beta chains sequenced from a single sample in a study of blood T cell repertoires in COVID-19 (dated by TCRdb to the early 2020s). The receptor library was made with the immunoSEQ multiplex PCR assay. Sourced from immuneACCESS, this table was stored by TCRdb with only in-frame sequences that have V and J called. A share of the clones is absent; for the studies checked, an unresolved V gene accounts for under half, and the remainder has no known explanation. Within this sample are around 190,000 clones, with over 75% of them counted one time only. Together, the top ten hold 6.5% to 8% of the sample. The sample taken for sequencing was peripheral blood. The source is a man in his 70s with active or convalescent COVID-19.

The chain joins TRBV24-1 to TRBJ1-1; no reliable D call. Germline values: CDR1 KGHDR, CDR2 SFDVKD. This CDR3 has 15 residues. Trimming stripped 3 bases from V and 3 bases from J, with 13 bases between. CDR3 loop: CATSDPTLTYTEAFF. CDR3 DNA: TGTGCCACCAGTGATCCCACACTGACTTACACTGAAGCTTTCTTT.

The table lists this clone with a few counts. This sequence joins TRBV19 and TRBJ2-1; 10 nucleotides line up with TRBD1. Germline V gene data show CDR1 as LNHDA and CDR2 as SQIVND (reference sequence). The CDR3 extends over 15 amino acids. V shed 8 bases and J 2 bases; nucleotides not matched to a gene: 6. The CDR3 nucleotides read TGTGCCAGTGTGGCCGGGACAGGGGCCTACAATGAGCAGTTCTTC. Its protein product is CASVAGTGAYNEQFF.

This clone was detected only a few times. The V and J genes are TRBV5-1 and TRBJ2-7; 11 bases match TRBD2. The junction had 12 bases not matched to a gene; V was cut back by 4 bases and J by 0 bases. Germline V gives CDR1 SGHRS, CDR2 YFSETQ. The CDR3 spans 18 residues. The CDR3 reads CASSVGSGRAGFSYEQYF. The CDR3 nucleotides are TGCGCCAGCAGCGTGGGTAGCGGGAGGGCCGGATTCTCCTACGAGCAGTACTTC.

The rearrangement uses TRBV11-3 and TRBJ1-1, with 9 bases matching TRBD1. The CDR3 extends over 15 amino acids. V lost 5 bases, J lost 0 bases, and 4 bases stayed unmatched. From germline, CDR1 is SGHNT and CDR2 YENEEA. The CDR3 is CASSPGQGLNTEAFF. CDR3 coding DNA: TGTGCCAGCAGCCCGGGACAGGGATTGAACACTGAAGCTTTCTTT.

The chain is built from TRBV29-1 and TRBJ2-7; D is perhaps TRBD2 (5 bases). The germline CDR1 and CDR2 sequences are SQVTM and ANQGSEA. Trimming cost V 0 bases and J 6 bases, with 9 bases left between them. The CDR3 is 12 residues long. The chain's CDR3 is CSVEETGSEQYF. As DNA, the CDR3 is TGCAGCGTTGAAGAGACGGGATCCGAGCAGTACTTC.

The J gene is TRBJ1-2, the V gene TRBV7-9; unclear D gene. The V end was cut by 4 bases, the J end by 4 bases, with 13 bases between. Looked up from germline, CDR1 is SEHNR and CDR2 is FQNEAQ (reference sequence). The CDR3 spans 14 residues. The CDR3 loop is CASSSVESGYGYTF. The CDR3 DNA reads as TGTGCCAGCAGCTCAGTGGAGTCGGGCTATGGCTACACCTTC. The whole variable domain, remainder taken from reference TRBV7-9 and TRBJ1-2, is DTGVSQNPRHKITKRGQNVTFRCDPISEHNRLYWYRQTLGQGPEFLTYFQNEAQLEKSRLLSDRFSAERPKGSFSTLEIQRTEQGDSAMYLCASSSVESGYGYTFGSGTRLTVV.

This chain links TRBV3-1 (or the pseudogene TRBV3-2) with TRBJ1-1; 7 positions agree with TRBD1. V was clipped by 2 bases and J by 0 bases; unmatched bases: 3. The germline CDR1 and CDR2 sequences are LGHDT and YNNKEL (reference sequence). The CDR3 spans 15 residues. Here the CDR3 DNA reads TGTGCCAGCAGCCAATTCGGACAGGTGAACACTGAAGCTTTCTTT. Its translation: CASSQFGQVNTEAFF.

This chain connects TRBV7-9 to TRBJ2-2, with 9 bases lining up with TRBD2. From germline, CDR1 is SEHNR and CDR2 FQNEAQ (reference sequence). The ends lost 3 bases at V and 3 bases at J; junction bases unmatched: 5. CDR3 length equals 16 residues. As DNA, the CDR3 is TGTGCCAGCAGCTTCGGGACTAGCAGGCACACCGGGGAGCTGTTTTTT. This translates into CASSFGTSRHTGELFF.

This chain uses TRBV4-2 with TRBJ1-4; 8 bases fit TRBD1. There are 16 residues in the CDR3. The germline V gene has CDR1 LGHNA and CDR2 YNFKEQ. Germline trimming cut 5 bases from V and 5 bases from J; bases unmatched to any gene: 10. This CDR3 reads CASSSPAGGQNEKLFF. As DNA, the CDR3 is TGTGCCAGCAGCTCCCCGGCAGGGGGCCAAAATGAAAAACTGTTTTTT.

V gene TRBV19 combines with J gene TRBJ1-2; TRBD1 aligns across 7 bases. Trimming took 1 base from V and 4 from J; bases not matched to a gene: 3. CDR3 size: 14 residues. Germline-derived CDR1 and CDR2 are LNHDA and SQIVND (reference sequence). The chain's CDR3 is CASSIGTGGYGYTF. The CDR3 DNA follows: TGTGCCAGTAGTATAGGGACAGGCGGCTATGGCTACACCTTC.